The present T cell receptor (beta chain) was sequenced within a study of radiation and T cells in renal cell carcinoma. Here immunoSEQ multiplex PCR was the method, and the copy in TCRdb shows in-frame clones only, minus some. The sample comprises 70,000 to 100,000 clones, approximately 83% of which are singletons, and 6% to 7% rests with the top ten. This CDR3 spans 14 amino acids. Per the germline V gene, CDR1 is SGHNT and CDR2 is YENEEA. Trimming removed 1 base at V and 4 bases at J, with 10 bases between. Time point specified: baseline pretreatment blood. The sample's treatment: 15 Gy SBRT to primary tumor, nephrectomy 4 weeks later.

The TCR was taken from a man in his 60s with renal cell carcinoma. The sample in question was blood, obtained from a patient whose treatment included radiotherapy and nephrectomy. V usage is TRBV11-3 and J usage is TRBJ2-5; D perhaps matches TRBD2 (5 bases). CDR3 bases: TGTGCCAGCAGCTTAGCCGAGGGCTCAGAGACCCAGTACTTC. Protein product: CASSLAEGSETQYF.